Below, 10 T cell receptor beta chains from the same sample are listed, as sequenced in a study of CD8+ T cells in alopecia areata. Noted treatment: oral pan-JAK inhibitor, 5-10 mg twice daily. Sequencing relied on a cDNA template that was reverse transcribed from extracted RNA. TCRdb's copy holds only in-frame clones and misses some; the assay was immunoSEQ multiplex PCR. Among hundreds of thousands of clones listed, 60% were seen once. The specimen comprised CD4+ T cells sorted from blood, sampled between weeks 51 and 54, from a patient treated with tofacitinib. Receptors originate from a human donor with alopecia areata.

The CDR3 loop is CAWTYGVGNTIYF. DNA for the CDR3: TGTGCCTGGACGTACGGGGTTGGAAACACCATATATTTT. The rearrangement uses TRBV30 and TRBJ1-3; D gene ambiguous. V was shortened by 4 bases and J by 3 bases, with 10 bases between the two germline ends. The germline gives CDR1 GTSNPN, CDR2 SVGIG (reference sequence). The CDR3 contains 13 residues.

The V gene is TRBV30, the J gene TRBJ1-1, with TRBD1 as a possible D gene (5 bases). Germline V gene lookup returns CDR1 GTSNPN and CDR2 SVGIG (reference sequence). This CDR3 is built from 14 residues. V lost 0 bases, J lost 4 bases, and 12 bases lay in between. The chain's CDR3 is CAWSVAGRVTEAFF. In nucleotides, the CDR3 is TGTGCCTGGAGTGTAGCAGGGCGGGTCACTGAAGCTTTCTTT.

This clone appeared many times. The chain recombines TRBV4-3 with TRBJ1-1, with D tentatively TRBD1 (6 bases). Germline V gives CDR1 LGHNA, CDR2 YSLEER. CDR3 length: 16 amino acids. The V end was cut by 1 base, the J end by 1 base, with 13 bases between. The CDR3 sequence: CASSQGAGAANTEAFF. The CDR3 DNA is TGCGCCAGCAGCCAAGGAGCGGGGGCGGCGAACACTGAAGCTTTCTTT.

This clone came up a few times. The chain combines TRBV18 with TRBJ1-2; D ambiguous. The CDR3 contains 14 residues. V was pared by 6 bases and J by 4 bases, with 15 bases between. Germline-derived CDR1 and CDR2 are KGHSH and LQKENI. The CDR3 DNA reads TGTGCCAGCTCCCAACGAGAACTGTCCTATGGCTACACCTTC. Translated: CASSQRELSYGYTF.

The chain carries TRBV4-1 and TRBJ2-5; 7 nucleotides align to TRBD2. The V gene's germline CDR1 is MGHRA and CDR2 YSYEKL. The V and J ends lost 1 base and 0 bases, in that order; junction bases with no gene match: 8. The CDR3 spans 17 residues. CDR3: CASSQGAAGFYQETQYF. The CDR3 DNA follows: TGCGCCAGCAGCCAAGGGGCAGCGGGGTTCTACCAAGAGACCCAGTACTTC.

The chain has TRBV30 and TRBJ1-3, with D possibly TRBD1 on 6 matching bases. Germline CDR1 reads GTSNPN; CDR2 reads SVGIG (reference sequence). V was cut by 0 bases and J by 2 bases, with 14 bases left in between. CDR3 length equals 16 residues. The CDR3 spells CAWSVFPGATGNTIYF. The CDR3 nucleotides are TGTGCCTGGAGTGTATTTCCAGGGGCAACTGGAAACACCATATATTTT. Combining the CDR3 with reference TRBV30 and TRBJ1-3 gives the whole variable domain SQTIHQWPATLVQPVGSPLSLECTVEGTSNPNLYWYRQAAGRGLQLLFYSVGIGQISSEVPQNLSASRPQDRQFILSSKKLLLSDSGFYLCAWSVFPGATGNTIYFGEGSWLTVV.

This clone occurred a few times. The chain carries TRBV11-2 and TRBJ2-1, with D possibly being TRBD1 (6 bases). CDR3 size: 15 residues. The V and J ends lost 1 base and 2 bases respectively, with 9 bases between them. Germline V gene data show CDR1 as SGHAT and CDR2 as FQNNGV. The CDR3 sequence is CASSLAGGPYNEQFF. CDR3 DNA: TGTGCCAGCAGCTTAGCTGGGGGCCCCTACAATGAGCAGTTCTTC.

This clone was detected a few times. The chain combines TRBV9 with TRBJ1-3; D uncertain. The CDR3 has 17 amino acids. Trimming took off 0 bases at V and 4 bases at J, with 17 bases between the two ends. The germline V gene encodes CDR1 SGDLS and CDR2 YYNGEE. CDR3 amino acids: CASSVGRQGGKGNTIYF. The CDR3 DNA follows: TGTGCCAGCAGCGTAGGCCGGCAAGGAGGGAAGGGAAACACCATATATTTT.

To note about this clone: Other DNA sequences within the sample encode an identical CDR3. V is TRBV30 and J is TRBJ1-3; D gene unclear. Germline CDR1 and CDR2: GTSNPN and SVGIG (reference sequence). The CDR3 has 11 residues. Trimming pared 8 bases from V and 4 bases from J, leaving 9 bases between. The CDR3 spells CALTGGNTIYF. The CDR3 nucleotides read TGTGCCCTCACGGGGGGAAACACCATATATTTT.

This clone was picked up a small number of times. The gene calls are TRBV19 and TRBJ1-5; 9 positions match TRBD1. Germline V gene sequence: CDR1 LNHDA, CDR2 SQIVND (reference sequence). This CDR3 has 16 amino acids. V lost 6 bases and J lost 6; bases outside the gene matches: 12. CDR3 in DNA: TGTGCCAGTAGCCCTGCGGAGACAGGGGGTGGTCAGCCCCAGCATTTT. This translates into CASSPAETGGGQPQHF. Based on the CDR3 plus reference TRBV19 and TRBJ1-5, the full variable domain is DGGITQSPKYLFRKEGQNVTLSCEQNLNHDAMYWYRQDPGQGLRLIYYSQIVNDFQKGDIAEGYSVSREKKESFPLTVTSAQKNPTAFYLCASSPAETGGGQPQHFGDGTRLSIL.